These T cell receptor beta chains were read from a single sample in a study of blood T cell repertoires in COVID-19. TCRdb's copy holds only in-frame clones and misses some; the assay was immunoSEQ multiplex PCR. The repertoire holds around 240,000 clones, with approximately 85% as singletons. Sequencing input: PBMCs or T cells enriched from blood (not recorded which). These receptors were taken from a woman in her forties or fifties who had recovered from COVID-19. CDR3s leave out the opening cysteine and the closing phenylalanine or tryptophan.

j_call,cdr3_length,v_call,cdr3_aa
TRBJ2-7,10,TRBV29-1,SAHIPPYEQY
TRBJ2-1,15,TRBV4-2,ASSQGSASGRSNEQF
TRBJ1-2,11,TRBV9,ASSVGTDYGYT
TRBJ1-5,13,TRBV28,ASSLGQNNNQPQH
TRBJ2-7,14,TRBV4-1,ASSQALKDRGYEQY
TRBJ2-7,12,TRBV7-2,ASSPSGSNDEQY
TRBJ1-1,11,TRBV6-5,ASSSRLVTEAF
TRBJ1-2,19,TRBV28,ATAGLAVRDRGPPANYGYT
TRBJ2-5,14,TRBV2,ASSQGLNILQETQY
TRBJ2-1,11,TRBV6-5,ASSYVTSNEQF
TRBJ1-1,10,TRBV6-5,ASSRGEGEAF
TRBJ2-7,15,TRBV5-5,ASSLMTGGPLTYEQY
TRBJ2-5,14,TRBV5-1,ASSLGGSSGQETQY
TRBJ1-4,12,TRBV6-5,ASSYDGETEKLF
TRBJ2-3,12,TRBV28,ASRRGGGTDTQY
TRBJ1-3,11,TRBV30,AWDPSSGNTIY
TRBJ2-3,13,TRBV24-1,ATSDFRGSADTQY
TRBJ1-3,9,TRBV6-5,ASSQGNTIY
TRBJ2-7,10,TRBV27,ASISWSHEQY
TRBJ1-2,11,TRBV28,AILPPGAEGYT
TRBJ2-5,11,TRBV28,ASSLQGSKTQY
TRBJ2-1,13,TRBV6-1,ASSPQREPYNEQF
TRBJ2-1,13,TRBV18,ASSLGTSGLNEQF
TRBJ2-2,11,TRBV9,ASSLRQSGELF
TRBJ2-3,13,TRBV27,ASSSIPTNSHTQY
TRBJ2-7,13,TRBV2,ASSEGPSGTYEQY
TRBJ2-2,13,TRBV7-8,ASSLPGVSGGELF
TRBJ2-7,11,TRBV29-1,SVAAGGLYEQY
TRBJ1-6,14,TRBV7-9,ASSSTRDKMYQPLH
TRBJ1-5,10,TRBV7-8,ASSRGGQPQH
TRBJ1-5,12,TRBV2,ASSQGRGNQPQH
TRBJ1-5,12,TRBV28,ASSLPEAHQPQH
TRBJ1-5,14,TRBV27,ASSLARGLDNQPQH
TRBJ1-1,13,TRBV21-1,ASSQGPGLNTEAF
TRBJ2-3,9,TRBV12-3/TRBV12-4,ASSVSDTQY
TRBJ1-5,13,TRBV19,ASSMGGQGNQPQH
TRBJ2-2,14,TRBV9,ASSVEPGRDTGELF
TRBJ1-1,11,TRBV12-3/TRBV12-4,ASSLRGGTEAF
TRBJ2-2,11,TRBV7-8,ASDRVNTGELF
TRBJ2-1,14,TRBV19,ASSTTSGRAINEQF
TRBJ2-1,14,TRBV27,ASSFSGTSSYNEQF
TRBJ1-2,10,TRBV9,ASSSEGYGYT
TRBJ2-1,14,TRBV15,ATSRNRGLSYNEQF
TRBJ1-4,12,TRBV5-1,ASSWDGQAQELF
TRBJ2-1,12,TRBV27,ASSPGAPWDEQF
TRBJ2-1,12,TRBV27,ASSPGRQHNEQF
TRBJ1-2,11,TRBV10-3,AISGPGEYGYT
TRBJ2-7,11,TRBV2,ASIRGSSYEQY
TRBJ1-5,11,TRBV27,ASGSTGNQPQH
TRBJ1-5,15,TRBV27,ASSSYWTGVIYQPQH
TRBJ2-3,12,TRBV27,ASRLAGGADTQY
TRBJ1-2,14,TRBV28,ASSYPGTVQAYGYT